The rows below give T cell receptor beta chains drawn from one sample of a study of patients and donors after allogeneic stem cell transplantation. MiXCR, applied by TCRdb to the RT-PCR reads, yields one record per CDR3 protein. The sample has over 150,000 distinct CDR3 sequences, 25% to 35% seen once. Sequencing input: blood, either unsorted or a sorted T cell fraction (not recorded which). All receptors come from a human donor who was either an allogeneic HSCT recipient or a stem cell or donor lymphocyte infusion donor (not recorded which). It is not recorded whose cells these are; they may come from a transplant donor. Each CDR3 is given with its conserved first and last residue. A D gene is named only where the DNA matches it firmly. Clone size is given for some rows only: seen once, a few or many times, or a class if the clone is expanded.

V	D	size	J	DNA	CDR3
TRBV20-1	NA	NA	TRBJ2-2	TGCAGTGCTATGGAGTACGCAAACACCGGGGAGCTGTTTTTT	CSAMEYANTGELFF
TRBV7-3	NA	many	TRBJ1-1	TGTGCCAGCAGCTACCAGGGCCGAACTGAAGCTTTCTTT	CASSYQGRTEAFF
TRBV4-1	TRBD1	NA	TRBJ1-6	TGCGCCAGCAGCGGCCAACAGGGGTATAATTCACCCCTCCACTTT	CASSGQQGYNSPLHF
TRBV5-6	TRBD1	few	TRBJ2-3	TGTGCCAGCAGCTTGAGGACCGGGACAGGGGGCTCTGATACGCAGTATTTT	CASSLRTGTGGSDTQYF
TRBV9	NA	NA	TRBJ1-2	TGTGCCAGCAGCCCGTTGGGGACGGCCAACTATGGCTACACCTTC	CASSPLGTANYGYTF
TRBV5-6	NA	few	TRBJ2-5	TGTGCCAGCAGCCCAGGACCGGGAATCGGACCCGAAGAGACCCAGTACTTC	CASSPGPGIGPEETQYF
TRBV3-1	NA	once	TRBJ2-6	TGTGCCAGCATCAACTCTGGGGCCAACGTCCTGACTTTC	CASINSGANVLTF
TRBV4-3	NA	few	TRBJ2-3	TGCGCCAGCAGCCAAGGTGTGGATACGCAGTATTTT	CASSQGVDTQYF
TRBV9	NA	NA	TRBJ2-5	TGTGCCAGCAGCGTAGCGGCGCACCAAGAGACCCAGTACTTC	CASSVAAHQETQYF
TRBV4-1	NA	NA	TRBJ2-1	TGCGCCAGCAGCCAAGAAGCGACCGATGACAATGAGCAGTTCTTC	CASSQEATDDNEQFF
TRBV12-3/TRBV12-4	TRBD1	many	TRBJ1-6	TGTGCCAGCAGTCCCTGGACAGGGAGCATCTCACCCCTCCACTTT	CASSPWTGSISPLHF
TRBV6-2/TRBV6-3	NA	NA	TRBJ1-1	TGTGCCAGCAGTTTATCCCAGTGGAACACTGAAGCTTTCTTT	CASSLSQWNTEAFF